This T cell receptor (beta chain) was recovered during a study of memory CD4+ T cells and cytomegalovirus serostatus. Study background: Of the healthy Belgian adults, 9 or 10 were CMV seropositive and fewer than 30 seronegative. Study-level findings and limits: Repertoires predicted CMV serostatus with median bootstrapped AUC of about 0.95. Suggested: most of the CMV-linked TCR signature lies in CD4+ memory cells.

This clone was picked up a small number of times. Its antigen remains unidentified. Single viable CD3+CD4+CD8-CD45RO+ cells were sorted as the memory CD4+ T cells. As originally analysed: After removing out-of-frame reads, 2 million to 2.5 million distinct TCRbeta sequences remained. This table comes from immunoSEQ multiplex PCR, and its TCRdb copy is limited to in-frame clones, with some not included. V and J calls and clone size come straight from that table; D and trimming were deduced from the DNA. The table lists tens of thousands of clones, around three quarters of them singletons, with 0.95% to 1.3% in the top ten. CDR1 LGHNA and CDR2 YNFKEQ come from the germline V gene. Trimming took 4 bases from V and 1 from J, leaving 15 bases between them. The CDR3 loop spans 16 amino acids.

The sequenced material came from memory CD4+ T cells from blood. This receptor was taken from an adult in good health and CMV-seronegative. V and J are TRBV4-2 and TRBJ2-3; unclear D gene. The CDR3 is CASSLGTEGGTDTQYF. Here the CDR3 DNA reads TGTGCCAGCAGCCTGGGTACCGAAGGAGGCACAGATACGCAGTATTTT.